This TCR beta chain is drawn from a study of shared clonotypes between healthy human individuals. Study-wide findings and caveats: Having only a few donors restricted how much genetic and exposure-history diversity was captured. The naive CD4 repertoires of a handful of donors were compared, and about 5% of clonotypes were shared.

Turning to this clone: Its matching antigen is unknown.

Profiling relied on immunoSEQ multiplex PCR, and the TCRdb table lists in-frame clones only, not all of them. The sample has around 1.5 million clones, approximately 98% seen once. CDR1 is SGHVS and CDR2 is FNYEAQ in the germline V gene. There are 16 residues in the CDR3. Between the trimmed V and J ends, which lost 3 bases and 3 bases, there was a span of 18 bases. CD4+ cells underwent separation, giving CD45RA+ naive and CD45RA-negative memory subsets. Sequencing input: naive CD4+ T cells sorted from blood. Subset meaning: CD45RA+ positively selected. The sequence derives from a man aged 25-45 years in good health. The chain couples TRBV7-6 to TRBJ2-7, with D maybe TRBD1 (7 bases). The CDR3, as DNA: TGTGCCAGCAGCTTGGCCGGGGGCCAGGGGGTCTACGAGCAGTACTTC. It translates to CASSLAGGQGVYEQYF.